This T cell receptor beta chain was sequenced for a study of T-cell reconstitution after alpha-beta-depleted transplantation in children. The CDR3 covers 13 residues. The V gene lost 2 bases and the J gene lost 5 bases, with 8 bases spanning the gap. Germline V gene data show CDR1 as KGHDR and CDR2 as SFDVKD. Unique molecular identifiers were incorporated during preparation of the TCRbeta library. TCRdb used MiXCR to reprocess the PCR reads, holding one entry per CDR3 protein. The sample contains around 400,000 distinct CDR3 sequences, about a tenth of which appear only once. The origin of this receptor is a human donor who donated a stem cell graft to a child with acute myeloid leukemia. The genes are TRBV24-1 and TRBJ2-5; D remains unclear. The specimen was PBMCs from the stem cell graft donor, collected from the stem cell graft. CDR3 sequence: CATSDWVGETQYF. Written as DNA, the CDR3 is TGTGCCACCAGTGATTGGGTCGGGGAGACCCAGTACTTC.